This note documents a single T cell receptor (beta chain) sequence. Its specificity is unknown. Trimming took 3 bases from V and 0 from J, leaving 19 bases between them. The V gene's germline CDR1 is LNHNV and CDR2 YYDKDF (reference sequence). CDR3 length: 18 residues. Amplification targeted TCR beta CDR3 regions from RNA transcripts. TCR CDR3 regions were first amplified by RT-PCR with HTBI primers. TCRdb processed the multiplex PCR reads anew with MiXCR; each CDR3 protein has one entry. The top ten clones hold around 13% of a sample with 400,000 to 500,000 distinct CDR3 sequences, roughly 15% of them seen once. This entry comes from a study of T cells in Graves' hyperthyroidism and ophthalmopathy. From 10 ml of fresh peripheral blood, PBMCs were isolated. Study results and caveats: Clonotypes that were expanded in thyroid above 0.001 mostly appeared in blood too.

The sequencing sample was made of blood. The clonotype was recovered from a man in his late teens or twenties with Graves' ophthalmopathy. V usage is TRBV15 and J usage is TRBJ2-3; D is possibly TRBD1 or TRBD2 (5 bases each). CDR3 amino acids: CATSSQDPGTLSTDTQYF. In nucleotides, the CDR3 is TGTGCCACCAGCAGCCAAGATCCCGGGACCTTAAGCACAGATACGCAGTATTTT.